This TCR beta chain was captured in a study of cytomegalovirus exposure and HLA in healthy donors (dated by TCRdb to about 2017). In the study overall: In an earlier analysis of around 540 of the donors, around 290 Gb of sequence data and 90 million to 120 million unique TCR beta sequences from approximately 180 million T cells were reported. Because of strong linkage in the cohort, five DR-DQ haplotypes were treated as single units for association and clustering. In a later analysis, previously published TCR beta repertoires from several hundred donors were re-analyzed and high-resolution HLA genotyping was added so that TCR occurrence patterns could be studied. Typing coverage differed by locus: A, B, C, DRB1 and DQB1 were typed in about 620-640 donors, DQA1 in 500 to 550, DPA1 in approximately 610, and DPB1 in 472. Of the 300 to 450 genotyped donors, 65% to 90% were placed in the genetic ancestry cluster associated with self-reported Caucasian donors. The study aimed to test whether signatures of past pathogen exposure could be identified by cataloging public T cell receptors. To decide whether each TCR beta V gene segment behaved as functional or pseudogenic, an earlier analysis of some 600 of the donors relied on high-throughput TCR beta sequencing. Among some 410 genotyped donors of the cohort, an average of approximately 240,000 unique TCR beta nucleotide sequences were sequenced per donor, roughly 18% of them non-productive. Besides the first cohort of 500 to 700 subjects, a separate validation cohort made up of 120 different subjects was used. All discovery cohort repertoires had been generated on a single sequencing platform. Alongside the repertoire data, information on donor age, sex, ethnicity and CMV serostatus was compiled. HLA typing included class I and class II loci at four-digit resolution. Rather than using new phenotypic data, the later analysis identified candidate immune exposures from TCR beta sequences and from how often those sequences occurred across donors. A later genetic analysis used genome-wide SNP genotypes for about 60% of the roughly 670 donors, treating that subset as a discovery cohort. The T cell repertoires of around 730 subjects were profiled by immunosequencing and related to cytomegalovirus serostatus. The study combined high-throughput TCR immunosequencing, statistical association of individual TCRs with disease status, and machine learning to predict cytomegalovirus infection status. An early release covering just under 650 HLA-typed donors comprised approximately 290 gigabases of sequencing data and roughly 85 million unique TCR sequences. Findings and caveats that apply to the study as a whole: Cytomegalovirus status was reported to be diagnosed by the classifier with high specificity and sensitivity in both the original and validation cohorts. According to the authors, the approach could potentially be generalized to other disease states and immunological phenotypes. While some public TCRs were present in many individuals, most TCR sequences turned up only very rarely across donors. According to a later genetic analysis, donors in an Asian-associated ancestry cluster had fewer N-insertions in productive TCRs than the roughly 700-donor mean. Because counts were too low, about 17 rarely observed V segments, including chromosome 9 orphons, were excluded from the earlier analysis of several hundred of the donors. Strong co-occurrence of HLA alleles, especially DR and DQ, made assigning TCR associations to individual alleles difficult. In the study, some 180 TCR beta chains were listed as associated with cytomegalovirus. In vitro tests confirmed that a few of the cytomegalovirus-associated TCR beta chains recognize cytomegalovirus antigens. The cohort was sequenced for TCR beta chains only, and without alpha or paired-chain data the features that could be detected were limited. Because HLA typing was unavailable for some donors at each locus, only the typed subset was used in association tests. In a later analysis, HLA-associated TCR beta chains were found to be more clonally expanded and to have lower generation probabilities than equally common non-associated chains. CMV serostatus was the only immune exposure information available for the cohort. A later genetic analysis associated a missense DCLRE1C variant with V-gene and J-gene trimming of TCR beta chains, and an independent cohort replicated the association. Several of the top co-occurrence clusters appeared to be linked to parvovirus B19, influenza, CMV and Epstein-Barr virus, according to a later analysis. Correlated functional status among segregating V segments might reflect linkage disequilibrium, but an unknown experimental factor could not be ruled out. The presence/absence analyses assumed that sequencing depth was roughly uniform across donors, and that assumption may not be true. A group of highly shared sequence variants was considered likely to be a technical artifact of the sequencing pipeline. At a false discovery rate of 0.05, a later analysis linked roughly 17,000 TCR beta sequences to specific HLA alleles. A further reported finding was that TCR beta sequences accurately predicted the HLA-A and HLA-B alleles for most subjects in the first cohort. In a later analysis, the rate of TCR association differed among HLA loci, with DRB1 alleles having the most associated TCRs and HLA-C alleles having the fewest. In an earlier analysis of about 550 of the donors, most TCR beta V segments were observed in productive rearrangements about 87% or about 30% of the time, broadly matching IMGT annotations. A later analysis found that most CMV-associated TCR beta chains appeared HLA-restricted, with HLA associations seemingly driven largely by CMV exposure.

The library was produced with the immunoSEQ multiplex PCR assay. For the multiplex PCR, a mixture combining 60 forward primers for TCR Vbeta segments and 13 reverse primers for TCR Jbeta segments was used. Amplification of the CDR3 region of rearranged TCR beta genes was performed with a multiplex PCR assay on genomic DNA. Amplified TCR beta libraries were sequenced as 87-base-pair reads on the Illumina HiSeq System. The original pipeline was this. A later analysis tallied roughly 76 million unique TCR beta chains across the 610 or so repertoires, and approximately 12 million of those chains were shared by two or more donors. Raw reads were error-corrected and collapsed into unique sequences with a nearest-neighbor algorithm that merged closely related sequences to remove PCR and sequencing errors. CDR3 sequences were aligned to IMGT reference sequences to assign V, D and J gene segments. For a sequence to be retained, a match of at least six nucleotides was required to both a V gene segment and a J gene segment. A rearrangement counted as productive if the CDR3 had no stop codons and remained in frame with V and J, and every other rearrangement counted as non-productive. Following IMGT convention, CDR3 was defined as the stretch from the second conserved V-encoded cysteine to the conserved J-encoded phenylalanine. The earlier analysis of about 590 of the donors excluded sequences that lacked an unambiguous match to a single V gene segment. In an earlier analysis of 450 to 750 of the donors, a V segment was called functional when productive rearrangements were above 56.7%, and segregating when the standard deviation between donors exceeded 5%. A statistical classification framework was built for diagnosing cytomegalovirus status from the catalog of TCR beta chain sequences. A later analysis assigned V and J genes by comparing TCR nucleotide sequences with IMGT/GENE-DB human TR gene sequences. A later analysis assigned CDR3 sequences and most-parsimonious VDJ recombination scenarios with the TCRdist pipeline. In a later analysis, each TCR beta chain was defined by its CDR3 amino acid sequence together with its V-gene family, and reads without a unique V-gene family were excluded. A later analysis removed nearly 600 highly shared, low-generation-probability nucleotide sequences to deal with suspected cross-contamination and a sequencing artifact. In a later analysis, a clonal expansion index for each public chain was calculated from normalized within-repertoire ranks of inferred template counts. In a later analysis, generation probabilities were computed using a VDJ recombination model fitted to out-of-frame rearrangements, and the results were checked against IGoR. A later analysis scored TCR-TCR, TCR-HLA and TCR-CMV co-occurrence with hypergeometric tests, applying a repertoire-size bias correction to TCR pairs. A later analysis estimated false discovery rates by permuting HLA or CMV assignments 20 times. In a later analysis, co-occurring TCRs were grouped using DBSCAN, with TCRdist sequence similarity added in when clustering inside HLA-allele-positive subsets. Repertoires with fewer than 30,000 or more than 120,000 public chains, plus five repertoires with anomalous nucleotide sharing, were excluded from co-occurrence clustering. TCRdb mirrors the immuneACCESS table, restricted to in-frame sequences. Some clones are absent from its copies; in checked studies, under half trace to an unresolved V gene, and the reason for the others is unknown. V and J calls plus clone size are reproduced from that table; the DNA served to infer D and trimming. This sample has around 78,000 clones in its table, and roughly 80% of those were observed once. The top ten hold 1.1% of the sample.

Of note for this clone: What this receptor recognizes is not known. No base quality information exists; no much larger clone differs at one position.

The cohort consisted of fewer than 700 healthy bone marrow donors. All cohort members were sampled while nominally healthy, although unrecorded immune exposures were likely present. The donor tested CMV seronegative and was one of the 352 seronegative cohort members. A peripheral blood sample was collected from each donor, and TCR beta sequencing was performed on peripheral blood mononuclear cells. Genomic DNA extraction from the blood cell samples was performed with the Qiagen DNeasy Blood Extraction Kit. The sample taken for sequencing was PBMCs. The origin of this receptor is a male donor in good health and CMV-seronegative.

The CDR3 amino acid sequence is: CASSSRTTDEQFF. The DNA sequence is TGCGCCAGCAGCAGCCGGACTACCGATGAGCAGTTCTTC. Rearrangement joined TRBV5-1 to TRBJ2-1; the D gene is perhaps TRBD2, on 6 matching bases. CDR1 SGHRS and CDR2 YFSETQ are derived from the germline V gene. V is clipped by 4 bases and J by 8 bases, and the sequence between their germline boundaries is 13 bases long. Taken from cysteine to phenylalanine, the CDR3 has 13 residues. CDR3 DNA is the only sequence kept; it has 39 bases, read in frame from the first base.